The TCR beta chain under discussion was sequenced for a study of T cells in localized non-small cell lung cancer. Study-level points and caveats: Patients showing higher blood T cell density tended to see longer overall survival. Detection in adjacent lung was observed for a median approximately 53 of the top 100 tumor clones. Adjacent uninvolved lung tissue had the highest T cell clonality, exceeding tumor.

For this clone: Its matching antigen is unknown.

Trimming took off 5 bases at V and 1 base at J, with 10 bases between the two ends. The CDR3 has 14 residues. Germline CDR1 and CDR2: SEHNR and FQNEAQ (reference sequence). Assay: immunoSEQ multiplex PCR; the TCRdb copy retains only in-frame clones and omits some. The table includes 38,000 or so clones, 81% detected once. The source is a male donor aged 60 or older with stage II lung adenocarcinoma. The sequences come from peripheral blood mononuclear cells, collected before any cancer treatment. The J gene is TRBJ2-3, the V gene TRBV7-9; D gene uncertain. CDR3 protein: CASSAGHRTDTQYF. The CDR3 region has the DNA TGTGCCAGCAGCGCCGGCCACCGCACAGATACGCAGTATTTT.